The T cell receptor beta chain under discussion was sequenced for a study of blood T cell repertoires in COVID-19. Study context: The origin of the acute and convalescent COVID-19 samples was the United States, Italy and Spain.

The data were produced by immunoSEQ multiplex PCR, yet TCRdb's version contains in-frame clones alone and is incomplete. The sample yields about 33,000 clones, 80% to 90% seen once. Per the germline V gene, CDR1 is LNHDA and CDR2 is SQIVND (reference sequence). Trimming shortened V by 0 bases and J by 4 bases, and 13 bases separated the two germline ends. There are 15 residues in the CDR3. Sequenced material: peripheral blood. This chain links TRBV19 with TRBJ2-7; tentative D call: TRBD1 (7 bases). This receptor was identified in a human donor in a cohort sampled during active COVID-19. The CDR3 bases are TGTGCCAGTAGTATAGATGGCGGGACAGTTTACGAGCAGTACTTC. Translated, it gives CASSIDGGTVYEQYF. The whole variable domain, remainder taken from reference TRBV19 and TRBJ2-7, is DGGITQSPKYLFRKEGQNVTLSCEQNLNHDAMYWYRQDPGQGLRLIYYSQIVNDFQKGDIAEGYSVSREKKESFPLTVTSAQKNPTAFYLCASSIDGGTVYEQYFGPGTRLTVT.